This passage covers 15 T cell receptor beta chains from one sample sequenced in a study of cytomegalovirus exposure and HLA in healthy donors. Primers included in the PCR were 60 Vbeta and 13 Jbeta primers. Measured with immunoSEQ multiplex PCR; TCRdb has only the in-frame clones, and not every one. The table records roughly 200,000 clones, around 77% of them present only once. The specimen sequenced was PBMCs. These receptors came from a woman in her twenties or thirties in good health and CMV-seronegative.

V and J are TRBV19 and TRBJ2-2; D is unresolved. The V gene's germline CDR1 is LNHDA and CDR2 SQIVND (reference sequence). The CDR3 spans 15 residues. The germline V and J ends were trimmed by 2 bases and 4 bases, with 11 bases remaining between them. DNA for the CDR3: TGTGCCAGTAGTATATGGTCCGTCGGCACCGGGGAGCTGTTTTTT. Translating it yields CASSIWSVGTGELFF.

CDR3 region: CASSPVPSGSGNEQFF. For the CDR3, the DNA is TGCGCCAGCAGCCCGGTCCCCAGCGGGAGTGGCAATGAGCAGTTCTTC. V is TRBV5-1 and J is TRBJ2-1; TRBD2 matches 8 bases. Germline-derived CDR1 and CDR2 are SGHRS and YFSETQ. The CDR3 spans 16 residues. The V gene end was trimmed by 4 bases and the J gene end by 6 bases; junction bases not matched to a gene: 12.

The gene calls are TRBV6-6 and TRBJ1-5, with D uncertain. Trimming took off 5 bases at V and 0 bases at J, with 11 bases between the two ends. There are 15 residues in the CDR3. CDR1 and CDR2 from the germline V gene are MNHNY and SVGAGI (reference sequence). For the CDR3, the DNA is TGTGCCAGCAGTCGGCGGGCAAATAGCAATCAGCCCCAGCATTTT. It yields the protein CASSRRANSNQPQHF.

The chain links TRBV6-1 to TRBJ1-6, with 7 bases that match TRBD1. CDR1 and CDR2 (germline): MNHNS, SASEGT. The CDR3 totals 14 residues. V lost 3 bases, J lost 10 bases, and 6 bases stayed unmatched. CDR3 sequence: CASSDPTGNSPLHF. For the CDR3, the DNA is TGTGCCAGCAGTGATCCGACAGGGAACTCACCCCTCCACTTT.

The V gene is TRBV5-1, the J gene TRBJ2-3; D uncertain. Trimming took 3 bases from V and 0 from J, leaving 11 bases between them. CDR1 is SGHRS and CDR2 is YFSETQ in the germline V gene. The CDR3 runs to 15 residues. CDR3 loop: CASSSRIHSTDTQYF. The CDR3 nucleotides read TGCGCCAGCAGCTCTAGGATTCATAGCACAGATACGCAGTATTTT.

The chain recombines TRBV23-1 with TRBJ1-4; 8 nucleotides line up with TRBD1. TRBV23-1 is labeled an ORF, and its function is uncertain. The CDR3 sequence is 17 residues long. V lost 3 bases and J lost 3; bases outside the gene matches: 9. This CDR3 is CASSHAATGGPNEKLFF. DNA of the CDR3: TGCGCCAGCAGTCATGCTGCCACAGGGGGGCCTAATGAAAAACTGTTTTTT.

The chain carries TRBV5-1 and TRBJ2-7; D gene ambiguous. The V gene's germline CDR1 is SGHRS and CDR2 YFSETQ. V lost 4 bases and J 2 bases, leaving 4 bases between the germline ends. The CDR3 is 11 residues long. The CDR3 nucleotides read TGCGCCAGCAGCCCCACCTACGAGCAGTACTTC. Translating gives CASSPTYEQYF. Full variable domain (missing parts from reference TRBV5-1 and TRBJ2-7): KAGVTQTPRYLIKTRGQQVTLSCSPISGHRSVSWYQQTPGQGLQFLFEYFSETQRNKGNFPGRFSGRQFSNSRSEMNVSTLELGDSALYLCASSPTYEQYFGPGTRLTVT.

The chain joins TRBV4-1 to TRBJ1-1, with D maybe TRBD1 (6 bases). CDR3 length: 14 amino acids. Germline assignment: CDR1 MGHRA and CDR2 YSYEKL. With 2 bases removed from V and 1 base from J, the gap between germline ends came to 8 bases. DNA of the CDR3: TGCGCCAGCAGCCAACAGGGGTGGAACACTGAAGCTTTCTTT. This gives the protein CASSQQGWNTEAFF.

The V and J genes are TRBV7-9 and TRBJ1-2, with D unresolved. This CDR3 is 15 amino acids long. The germline CDR1 and CDR2 sequences are SEHNR and FQNEAQ (reference sequence). Trimming left V 4 bases short and J 1 base short, with 13 bases between. The CDR3 is CASSSGPYNNYGYTF. CDR3 sequence (DNA): TGTGCCAGCAGCTCGGGTCCTTACAATAACTATGGCTACACCTTC.

This sequence joins TRBV2 and TRBJ2-1, with D maybe TRBD2 (6 bases). The germline V gene encodes CDR1 SNHLY and CDR2 FYNNEI. The CDR3 runs 16 residues. Trimming shortened V by 5 bases and J by 7 bases, and 21 bases separated the two germline ends. CDR3 sequence (DNA): TGTGCCAGCAGTTACGACCTAGCGTTGGAGAGGAATGAGCAGTTCTTC. Its translation: CASSYDLALERNEQFF.

The genes are TRBV7-2 and TRBJ1-5; D call uncertain. V dropped 2 bases and J dropped 2 bases, with 7 bases sitting between them. Germline CDR1 SGHTA, CDR2 FQGNSA. The CDR3 is 14 residues long. CDR3 amino acids: CASSLRGGNQPQHF. The CDR3 nucleotides read TGTGCCAGCAGCTTACGGGGAGGCAATCAGCCCCAGCATTTT.

The chain carries TRBV5-5 and TRBJ1-5; 8 positions match TRBD1. CDR3 length equals 16 residues. Unmatched junction bases numbered 9, after V lost 4 bases and J lost 3 bases. From germline, CDR1 is SGHKS and CDR2 YYEKEE (reference sequence). The CDR3 sequence is CASSPGQGRNNQPQHF. The CDR3 coding sequence is TGTGCCAGCAGCCCCGGACAGGGCCGAAACAATCAGCCCCAGCATTTT.

This clone was seen a single time. The chain joins TRBV7-2 to TRBJ2-7; TRBD2 matches 15 bases. With 5 bases clipped from V and 4 bases from J, the junction kept 3 bases outside the gene matches. From germline, CDR1 is SGHTA and CDR2 FQGNSA. This CDR3 has 15 amino acids. Here the CDR3 DNA reads TGTGCCAGCAGCCAGGGGACTAGCGGGAGGTACGAGCAGTACTTC. This translates into CASSQGTSGRYEQYF.

The sample holds one count of this clone. J is TRBJ1-1 and V is TRBV7-9; D perhaps matches TRBD1 (6 bases). The V gene lost 5 bases and the J gene lost 9 bases, with 22 bases spanning the gap. This CDR3 region has 15 residues. Germline V gene sequence: CDR1 SEHNR, CDR2 FQNEAQ (reference sequence). The CDR3 coding sequence is TGTGCCAGCAGCCCACGGGGAGGGGGGGGGTTGCAAGCTTTCTTT. It translates to CASSPRGGGGLQAFF.

The rearrangement joins TRBV6-5 to TRBJ1-1; D may be TRBD1 (6 bases). Per germline, CDR1 MNHEY and CDR2 SVGAGI. The V end was cut by 2 bases, the J end by 0 bases, with 13 bases between. This CDR3 is 16 amino acids long. The CDR3 bases are TGTGCCAGCAGTTACATGATGGGGGGGCTGAACACTGAAGCTTTCTTT. This codes for CASSYMMGGLNTEAFF.